These 25 T cell receptor beta chains share one sample of origin, sequenced in a study of T cells in Graves' hyperthyroidism and ophthalmopathy. Amplification of TCR beta CDR3 regions used RNA as the template. A first-round RT-PCR of the TCR CDR3 used the HTBI primer set. Each CDR3 protein gets one entry after TCRdb re-called the multiplex PCR reads with MiXCR. The sample carries hundreds of thousands of distinct CDR3 sequences, approximately 15% recorded once. Sequenced: blood. Receptors originate from a woman aged 18-29 years with Graves' hyperthyroidism.

This clonotype was found a few times. J is TRBJ2-1 and V is TRBV20-1, with D tentatively TRBD2 (5 bases). The CDR3 runs 13 residues. Germline V gene data show CDR1 as DFQATT and CDR2 as SNEGSKA (reference sequence). V lost 5 bases, J lost 0 bases, and 8 bases lay in between. DNA for the CDR3: TGCAGTGCTGTAGGGAGCTCCTACAATGAGCAGTTCTTC. Protein: CSAVGSSYNEQFF.

The V gene is TRBV6-1, the J gene TRBJ1-2, with D possibly TRBD1 on 6 matching bases. V gave up 8 bases and J gave up 1 base, with 8 bases separating them. This CDR3 region has 12 residues. The germline CDR1 and CDR2 sequences are MNHNS and SASEGT. Here the CDR3 reads CASGTLNYGYTF. Written as DNA, the CDR3 is TGTGCCAGCGGGACACTTAACTATGGCTACACCTTC.

V gene TRBV7-2 combines with J gene TRBJ2-7, with 10 bases matching TRBD2. The J segment lost 2 bases and the V segment lost 5 bases, leaving 9 bases of the junction unmatched. The CDR3 has 16 residues. CDR1 is SGHTA, CDR2 FQGNSA, per germline. The CDR3 region is CASSPRAGGLAYEQYF. DNA of the CDR3: TGTGCCAGCAGCCCACGAGCGGGGGGGTTGGCCTACGAGCAGTACTTC.

This clonotype appeared many times. The genes are TRBV5-1 and TRBJ2-7, with TRBD2 matching over 10 bases. The germline CDR1 and CDR2 sequences are SGHRS and YFSETQ. V lost 0 bases to trimming and J lost 5 bases; unmatched junction nucleotides: 8. This CDR3 has 16 amino acids. The CDR3 nucleotides read TGCGCCAGCAGCTTGGGTGGTAGCGGGGGGAGGAACGAGCAGTACTTC. Encoded protein: CASSLGGSGGRNEQYF. The full variable domain, with the rest looked up from reference TRBV5-1 and TRBJ2-7, is KAGVTQTPRYLIKTRGQQVTLSCSPISGHRSVSWYQQTPGQGLQFLFEYFSETQRNKGNFPGRFSGRQFSNSRSEMNVSTLELGDSALYLCASSLGGSGGRNEQYFGPGTRLTVT.

The chain combines TRBV7-3 with TRBJ2-3, with D possibly matching TRBD2 (6 bases). The CDR3 is 17 amino acids. Germline assignment: CDR1 SGHTA and CDR2 FQGTGA. V was trimmed by 0 bases and J by 0 bases, leaving 13 bases between them. The CDR3 reads CASSLTEGLRSTDTQYF. CDR3 coding DNA: TGTGCCAGCAGCTTAACGGAGGGACTGCGAAGCACAGATACGCAGTATTTT.

This clonotype was picked up many times. This chain links TRBV2 with TRBJ1-5; no clear D gene. CDR1 SNHLY and CDR2 FYNNEI come from the germline V gene. V was pared by 7 bases and J by 2 bases, with 9 bases between. The CDR3 has 13 residues. The chain's CDR3 is CASKADGNQPQHF. The CDR3 DNA is TGTGCCAGCAAGGCAGACGGCAATCAGCCCCAGCATTTT.

This clonotype was seen at least ten times. The chain couples TRBV12-3 or TRBV12-4 to TRBJ2-1; a weak D match, TRBD2 (6 bases). The CDR3 has 14 residues. The ends were cut back, 6 bases at V and 2 bases at J, with 11 bases in the middle. The CDR3 DNA reads as TGTGCCAGCAGAGGGCTAGCGACCTACAATGAGCAGTTCTTC. The encoded protein is CASRGLATYNEQFF.

The V call is TRBV18, the J call TRBJ2-1, with 11 bases identical to TRBD1. The trim removed 2 bases at V and 6 bases at J, leaving 3 bases unmatched. The germline V gene encodes CDR1 KGHSH and CDR2 LQKENI. This CDR3 has 15 amino acids. DNA of the CDR3: TGTGCCAGCTCACCAGGGGACAGGGGGGCCAATGAGCAGTTCTTC. It encodes CASSPGDRGANEQFF.

The V and J genes are TRBV13 and TRBJ2-7; no firm D call. The germline V and J ends were trimmed by 5 bases and 0 bases, with 17 bases remaining between them. The CDR3 contains 16 residues. The germline V gene has CDR1 PRHDT and CDR2 FYEKMQ (reference sequence). CDR3 in amino acids: CASSHQSSAYSYEQYF. CDR3 coding DNA: TGTGCCAGCAGCCACCAAAGCAGTGCGTACTCCTACGAGCAGTACTTC. Supplemented by reference TRBV13 and TRBJ2-7, the full variable domain reads AAGVIQSPRHLIKEKRETATLKCYPIPRHDTVYWYQQGPGQDPQFLISFYEKMQSDKGSIPDRFSAQQFSDYHSELNMSSLELGDSALYFCASSHQSSAYSYEQYFGPGTRLTVT.

This clonotype appeared a few times. The rearrangement links TRBV5-1 to TRBJ2-5; TRBD1 is a possible D gene (6 bases). CDR3 size: 14 residues. Per the germline V gene, CDR1 is SGHRS and CDR2 is YFSETQ. The V end was cut by 2 bases, the J end by 3 bases, with 11 bases between. The CDR3 nucleotides are TGCGCCAGCAGCTTAGGGACACTCAAAGAGACCCAGTACTTC. Translated: CASSLGTLKETQYF.

This clonotype was observed a handful of times. The rearrangement joins TRBV7-2 to TRBJ2-2, with D perhaps matching TRBD1 (6 bases). The CDR3 spans 12 residues. Looked up from germline, CDR1 is SGHTA and CDR2 is FQGNSA. Trimming pared 4 bases from V and 9 bases from J, leaving 9 bases between. Here the CDR3 DNA reads TGTGCCAGCAGCTCCAGGGGTTGGGAGCTGTTTTTT. As protein: CASSSRGWELFF.

This clonotype came up a few times. This sequence joins TRBV7-2 and TRBJ1-2; D unresolved. This CDR3 is 14 amino acids long. The germline CDR1 and CDR2 sequences are SGHTA and FQGNSA. Trimming removed 3 bases from V and 4 bases from J, with 12 bases in between. CDR3 bases: TGTGCCAGCAGCTTGGCCGGGCACAGCTATGGCTACACCTTC. This translates into CASSLAGHSYGYTF.

Many counts were recorded for this clonotype. The chain couples TRBV6-1 to TRBJ2-2; perhaps TRBD2 as D (6 bases). The CDR3 length is 13 residues. V lost 6 bases and J 7 bases, leaving 12 bases between the germline ends. Germline V CDR1 and CDR2: MNHNS, SASEGT. The CDR3 reads CASSDQGGGELFF. The CDR3 coding sequence is TGTGCCAGCAGCGATCAGGGAGGCGGGGAGCTGTTTTTT.

Worth noting for this clonotype: A read error may explain this, as a much larger clone is one base away. The genes are TRBV6-9 and TRBJ2-5; the D call may be TRBD1 or TRBD2 (6 bases each). Germline V gene sequence: CDR1 MNHGY, CDR2 SVAAGI. The CDR3 covers 15 residues. The CDR3 spells CASSYYRGPQGTQYF. In nucleotides, the CDR3 is TGTGCCAGCAGTTACTATCGGGGGCCCCAAGGGACCCAGTACTTC.

This clonotype was detected ten times or more. CDR3 sequence (DNA): TGTGCCAGCAGACCTTCCCCGGGACGGGTGCCCCATGGCTACACCTTC. This sequence encodes CASRPSPGRVPHGYTF. The gene calls are TRBV3-1 and TRBJ1-2, with D perhaps TRBD1 (5 bases). The germline gives CDR1 LGHDT, CDR2 YNNKEL (reference sequence). Trimming removed 6 bases at V and 6 bases at J, with 23 bases between. This CDR3 comprises 16 residues.

This clonotype occurred many times. The chain couples TRBV4-2 to TRBJ2-1; possibly TRBD1 for D (5 bases). CDR1 is LGHNA and CDR2 is YNFKEQ in the germline V gene. CDR3 length: 18 amino acids. V lost 1 base and J lost 0, with 16 bases in between. The CDR3 is CASSQASRGLGSYNEQFF. For the CDR3, the DNA is TGTGCCAGCAGCCAAGCCTCTAGGGGCCTCGGCTCCTACAATGAGCAGTTCTTC.

This chain connects TRBV20-1 to TRBJ2-4; TRBD1 matches at 7 bases. Trimming took 0 bases from V and 4 from J; bases not matched to a gene: 3. The germline CDR1 and CDR2 sequences are DFQATT and SNEGSKA (reference sequence). This CDR3 is 14 amino acids long. CDR3 region: CSARDQQGKNIQYF. The DNA of the CDR3 is TGCAGTGCTAGAGATCAACAGGGGAAAAACATTCAGTACTTC.

The chain recombines TRBV4-3 with TRBJ2-7; D unresolved. The CDR3 covers 15 residues. Trimming pared 4 bases from V and 0 bases from J, leaving 13 bases between. Germline CDR1 is LGHNA and CDR2 is YSLEER. The CDR3 protein is CASSPTAQSSYEQYF. The CDR3 DNA reads as TGCGCCAGCAGCCCAACCGCCCAGAGCTCCTACGAGCAGTACTTC.

This clonotype was counted ten times or more. V usage is TRBV10-2 and J usage is TRBJ1-2, with 7 positions matching TRBD1. V shed 6 bases, J shed 5 bases, and the junction held 6 bases outside the gene matches. The CDR3 loop spans 13 amino acids. Looked up from germline, CDR1 is WSHSY and CDR2 is SAAADI. In DNA form, the CDR3 reads TGCGCCAGCAGCGACAGGGCTTGGTATGGCTACACCTTC. Translated, it gives CASSDRAWYGYTF.

This chain links TRBV7-7 with TRBJ2-1, with 9 bases fitting TRBD2. The CDR3 consists of 15 residues. Germline values: CDR1 SSHAT, CDR2 FNYEAQ (reference sequence). V lost 5 bases, J lost 6 bases, and 8 bases stayed unmatched. Written as DNA, the CDR3 is TGTGCCAGCAGCCCCTGGGCTAGCGGGATCAATGAGCAGTTCTTC. This sequence encodes CASSPWASGINEQFF.

V is TRBV6-1 and J is TRBJ1-4, with TRBD1 matching 10 bases. This CDR3 is built from 13 residues. Germline V gives CDR1 MNHNS, CDR2 SASEGT. Trimming took 7 bases from V and 7 from J; bases not matched to a gene: 3. In DNA, the CDR3 is TGTGCCAGCACACGGGACAGGGGTGAAAAACTGTTTTTT. Translated, it gives CASTRDRGEKLFF.

This clonotype was counted many times. This rearrangement joins TRBV7-2 to TRBJ2-7; 8 nucleotides match TRBD2. Germline assignment: CDR1 SGHTA and CDR2 FQGNSA. J lost 3 bases, V lost 5 bases, and 9 bases had no gene match. The CDR3 has 15 residues. The CDR3 region has the DNA TGTGCCAGCAGCCCCCAGCCGGGGGGGATCTACGAGCAGTACTTC. This sequence encodes CASSPQPGGIYEQYF.

In the case of this clonotype: A much bigger clone sits one base away, suggesting this may be a read error. The chain links TRBV13 to TRBJ2-7, with 9 bases that match TRBD2. V trimming: 0 bases; J trimming: 7 bases; junction bases outside the gene matches: 10. Germline CDR1 PRHDT, CDR2 FYEKMQ (reference sequence). The CDR3 contains 16 residues. The CDR3 nucleotides read TGTGCCAGCAGCTTAGGTAGCGGGGGCCTCAGGAATGAGCAGTACTTC. Residues: CASSLGSGGLRNEQYF.

This clonotype was observed many times. The rearrangement links TRBV3-1 to TRBJ2-3; 8 bases are shared with TRBD2. Germline CDR1 and CDR2: LGHDT and YNNKEL (reference sequence). V was clipped by 4 bases and J by 4 bases; unmatched bases: 7. The CDR3 is 15 residues long. The CDR3 DNA sequence: TGTGCCAGCAGCCGGAGAAGCGGGGGAGCAGATACGCAGTATTTT. Translation gives CASSRRSGGADTQYF.

This clonotype was seen a few times. The chain couples TRBV27 to TRBJ2-1; D possibly corresponds to TRBD1 (6 bases). The ends were cut back, 2 bases at V and 10 bases at J, with 12 bases in the middle. The CDR3 loop spans 13 amino acids. Germline CDR1 and CDR2: MNHEY and SMNVEV (reference sequence). The CDR3: CASSLDGGAEQFF. In nucleotides, the CDR3 is TGTGCCAGCAGTTTAGATGGGGGCGCGGAGCAGTTCTTC.